This TCR beta chain was found in a study of immune evolution from preneoplasia to lung adenocarcinoma. Sequencing was performed with immunoSEQ multiplex PCR; in TCRdb, only in-frame clones are kept and a portion is missing. The data contain approximately 4,900 clones, over 75% of them singletons. Study-wide findings and caveats: Normal lung had highest clonality; later lesions appeared denser, more diverse.

Regarding this clone: As yet, its antigen is unknown. Other DNA variants within this sample encode the same CDR3.

There are 14 residues in the CDR3. CDR1 MNHEY and CDR2 SMNVEV come from the germline V gene (reference sequence). V dropped 4 bases and J dropped 5; count of bases not matched to a gene: 7. The receptor comes from a person between 60 and 69 years old with lung adenocarcinoma. The chain combines TRBV27 with TRBJ1-1; 7 bases fit TRBD1. The specimen sequenced was FFPE normal lung tissue adjacent to the tumor. CDR3 residues: CASSWTGVNTEAFF. The CDR3 region has the DNA TGTGCCAGCAGTTGGACAGGAGTTAATACTGAAGCTTTCTTT.